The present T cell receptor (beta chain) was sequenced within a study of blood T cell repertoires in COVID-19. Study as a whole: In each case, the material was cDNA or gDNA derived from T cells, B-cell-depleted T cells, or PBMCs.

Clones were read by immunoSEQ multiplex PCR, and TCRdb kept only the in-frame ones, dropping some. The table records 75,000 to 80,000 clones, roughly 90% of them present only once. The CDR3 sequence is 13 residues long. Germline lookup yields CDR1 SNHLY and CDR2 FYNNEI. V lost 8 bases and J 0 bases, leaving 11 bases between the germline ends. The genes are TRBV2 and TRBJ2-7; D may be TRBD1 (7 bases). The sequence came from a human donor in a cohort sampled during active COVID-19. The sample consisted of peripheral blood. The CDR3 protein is CASGGTVSYEQYF. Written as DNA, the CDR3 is TGTGCCAGCGGGGGGACAGTCTCCTACGAGCAGTACTTC.